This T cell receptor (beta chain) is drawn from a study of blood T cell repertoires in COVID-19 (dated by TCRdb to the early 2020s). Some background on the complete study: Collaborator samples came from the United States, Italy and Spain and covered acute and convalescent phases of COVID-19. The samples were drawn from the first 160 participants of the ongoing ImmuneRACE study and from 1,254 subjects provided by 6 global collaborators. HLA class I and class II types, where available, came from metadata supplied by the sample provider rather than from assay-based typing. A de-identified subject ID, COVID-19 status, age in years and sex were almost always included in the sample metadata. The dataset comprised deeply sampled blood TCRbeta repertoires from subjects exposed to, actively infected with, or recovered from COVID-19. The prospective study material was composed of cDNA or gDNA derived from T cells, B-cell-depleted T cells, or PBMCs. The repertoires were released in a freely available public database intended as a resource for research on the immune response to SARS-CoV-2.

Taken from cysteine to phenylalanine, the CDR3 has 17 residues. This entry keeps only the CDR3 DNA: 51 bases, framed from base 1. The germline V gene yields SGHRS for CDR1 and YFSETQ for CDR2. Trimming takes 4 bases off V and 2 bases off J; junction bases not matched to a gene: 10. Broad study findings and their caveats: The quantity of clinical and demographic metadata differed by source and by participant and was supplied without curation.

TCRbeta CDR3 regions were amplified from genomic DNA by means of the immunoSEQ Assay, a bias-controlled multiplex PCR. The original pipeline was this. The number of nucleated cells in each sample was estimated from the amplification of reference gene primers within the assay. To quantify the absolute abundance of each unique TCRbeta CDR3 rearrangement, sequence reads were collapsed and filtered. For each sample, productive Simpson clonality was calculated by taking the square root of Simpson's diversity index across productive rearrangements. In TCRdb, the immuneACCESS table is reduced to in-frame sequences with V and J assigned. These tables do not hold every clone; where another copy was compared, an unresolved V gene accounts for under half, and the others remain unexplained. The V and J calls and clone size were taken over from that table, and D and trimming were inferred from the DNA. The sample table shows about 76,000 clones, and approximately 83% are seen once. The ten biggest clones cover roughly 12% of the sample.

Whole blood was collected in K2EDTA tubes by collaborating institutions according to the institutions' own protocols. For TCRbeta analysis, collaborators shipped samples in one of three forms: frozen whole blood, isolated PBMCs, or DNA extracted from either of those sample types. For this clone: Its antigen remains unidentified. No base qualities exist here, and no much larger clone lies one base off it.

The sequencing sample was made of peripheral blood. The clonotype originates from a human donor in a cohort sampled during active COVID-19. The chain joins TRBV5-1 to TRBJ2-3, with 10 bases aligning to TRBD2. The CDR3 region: CASSMGLAGDNTDTQYF. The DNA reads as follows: TGCGCCAGCAGCATGGGGCTAGCGGGGGACAACACAGATACGCAGTATTTT.